Below are 17 T cell receptor beta chains sequenced from a single sample in a study of CD8 T cells in ankylosing spondylitis. TCRdb called the 5' RACE reads again in MiXCR, with one record for every CDR3 protein. Of roughly 240,000 distinct CDR3 sequences in the sample, 30% to 40% were seen once. Sequencing was carried out using blood, either unsorted or a sorted T cell fraction (not recorded which). Receptors were obtained from a male donor with ankylosing spondylitis or in good health (not recorded which).

This clonotype was seen a few times. The J gene is TRBJ2-7, the V gene TRBV28; D is uncertain. CDR1 and CDR2 from the germline V gene are MDHEN and SYDVKM. CDR3 length: 13 residues. Trimming shortened V by 4 bases and J by 2 bases, and 9 bases separated the two germline ends. CDR3 nucleotides: TGTGCCAGCAGTTCCCCTCTGGCCTACGAGCAGTACTTC. Amino acid sequence: CASSSPLAYEQYF. The full variable domain, rest sourced from reference TRBV28 and TRBJ2-7, is DVKVTQSSRYLVKRTGEKVFLECVQDMDHENMFWYRQDPGLGLRLIYFSYDVKMKEKGDIPEGYSVSREKKERFSLILESASTNQTSMYLCASSSPLAYEQYFGPGTRLTVT.

This clonotype was seen ten or more times. V gene TRBV6-5 combines with J gene TRBJ2-3, with 7 nucleotides matching TRBD2. V lost 2 bases to trimming and J lost 2 bases; unmatched junction nucleotides: 7. This CDR3 is 16 amino acids long. CDR1 and CDR2 (germline): MNHEY, SVGAGI. The CDR3 protein is CASSYESGVPTDTQYF. The DNA for the CDR3 is TGTGCCAGCAGTTACGAGAGCGGGGTCCCCACAGATACGCAGTATTTT.

The chain carries TRBV28 and TRBJ1-1; the match to TRBD1 covers 11 bases. V shed 5 bases, J shed 4 bases, and the junction held 9 bases outside the gene matches. This CDR3 comprises 16 residues. CDR1 and CDR2 from the germline V gene are MDHEN and SYDVKM. Here the CDR3 DNA reads TGTGCCAGCAGTGTACCGACCGGGACAGGGGGCACTGAAGCTTTCTTT. It codes for CASSVPTGTGGTEAFF.

The chain couples TRBV6-6 to TRBJ2-7; possibly TRBD2 for D (5 bases). The CDR3 sequence is 12 residues long. From germline, CDR1 is MNHNY and CDR2 SVGAGI (reference sequence). Trimming stripped 8 bases from V and 2 bases from J, with 10 bases between. In DNA, the CDR3 is TGTGCCAGCTCCCGGGGTCCCTACGAGCAGTACTTC. This encodes CASSRGPYEQYF.

This clonotype was detected once. This sequence joins TRBV20-1 and TRBJ2-5, with 10 positions matching TRBD2. Germline V CDR1 and CDR2: DFQATT, SNEGSKA (reference sequence). Trimming took 3 bases from V and 2 from J; bases not matched to a gene: 6. This CDR3 is 15 amino acids long. The CDR3 loop is CSASPGTSDQETQYF. DNA of the CDR3: TGCAGTGCTAGCCCCGGGACTAGCGATCAAGAGACCCAGTACTTC.

The CDR3 nucleotides are TGTGCCATCAGTACAGGGGGTCCAGATACGCAGTATTTT. Protein product: CAISTGGPDTQYF. This chain connects TRBV10-3 to TRBJ2-3; 8 positions agree with TRBD1. The V gene end was trimmed by 5 bases and the J gene end by 4 bases; junction bases not matched to a gene: 2. Per the germline V gene, CDR1 is ENHRY and CDR2 is SYGVKD. This CDR3 region has 13 residues.

This clonotype has just a few counts. J is TRBJ1-3 and V is TRBV12-3 or TRBV12-4; D is undetermined. The V and J ends lost 3 bases and 8 bases respectively, with 11 bases between them. CDR3 length: 13 residues. This chain's CDR3 is CASSFVAADTIYF. The CDR3 DNA sequence: TGTGCCAGCAGTTTCGTGGCTGCAGACACCATATATTTT.

In its sample, this clonotype was seen a few times. V and J are TRBV29-1 and TRBJ1-1; D not resolved. Trimming pared 4 bases from V and 4 bases from J, leaving 7 bases between. The germline V gene encodes CDR1 SQVTM and CDR2 ANQGSEA. CDR3 length: 11 amino acids. In DNA form, the CDR3 reads TGCAGCGTTGCAGGACGCACTGAAGCTTTCTTT. Translated: CSVAGRTEAFF.

This clonotype turned up a few times. This chain joins TRBV20-1 and TRBJ2-2, with D tentatively TRBD2 (6 bases). V gave up 3 bases and J gave up 5 bases, with 7 bases separating them. Per the germline V gene, CDR1 is DFQATT and CDR2 is SNEGSKA (reference sequence). The CDR3 runs to 12 residues. DNA for the CDR3: TGCAGTGCTAGGGAGGGGACCGGGGAGCTGTTTTTT. Protein product: CSAREGTGELFF.

The chain is built from TRBV29-1 and TRBJ1-5; D perhaps matches TRBD1 (5 bases). CDR1 is SQVTM, CDR2 ANQGSEA, per germline. V lost 3 bases and J 6 bases, leaving 9 bases between the germline ends. The CDR3 covers 12 residues. Written as DNA, the CDR3 is TGCAGCGTTGACCAGGGTTGTCAGCCCCAGCATTTT. Its protein is CSVDQGCQPQHF.

This clonotype occurred a few times. The V and J genes are TRBV7-3 and TRBJ2-4; TRBD2 matches at 9 bases. Germline V gene lookup returns CDR1 SGHTA and CDR2 FQGTGA. This CDR3 has 16 amino acids. V trimming: 5 bases; J trimming: 9 bases; junction bases outside the gene matches: 14. The CDR3 DNA reads TGTGCCAGCAGCCTATATCCCGGGACTAGCACCGGCATTCAGTACTTC. As protein: CASSLYPGTSTGIQYF.

This clonotype has a handful of counts. This sequence joins TRBV20-1 and TRBJ2-7; D is ambiguous. This CDR3 has 11 residues. The V gene's germline CDR1 is DFQATT and CDR2 SNEGSKA (reference sequence). With 1 base removed from V and 3 bases from J, the gap between germline ends came to 4 bases. The CDR3 bases are TGCAGTGCTAGAGTTGACTACGAGCAGTACTTC. This codes for CSARVDYEQYF.

The chain recombines TRBV12-3 or TRBV12-4 with TRBJ2-6, with 10 bases identical to TRBD1. Trimming cost V 7 bases and J 0 bases; bases outside gene matches: 6. The CDR3 covers 17 residues. The CDR3 nucleotides are TGTGCCAGCACCGACAGGGGGCTCATCTCTGGGGCCAACGTCCTGACTTTC. This gives the protein CASTDRGLISGANVLTF.

In its sample, this clonotype was seen many times. This chain uses TRBV20-1 with TRBJ2-5; TRBD1 or TRBD2 may be the D gene (5 bases each). The CDR3 covers 14 residues. The germline V and J ends were trimmed by 5 bases and 5 bases, with 18 bases remaining between them. Germline V gene sequence: CDR1 DFQATT, CDR2 SNEGSKA (reference sequence). For the CDR3, the DNA is TGCAGTGCTTCCGGGGCCATCGATTCGGAGACCCAGTACTTC. Its translation is CSASGAIDSETQYF.

The chain combines TRBV11-2 with TRBJ2-5; D might be TRBD2 (5 bases). The germline V gene has CDR1 SGHAT and CDR2 FQNNGV. The CDR3 has 15 residues. V lost 6 bases to trimming and J lost 3 bases, with 17 bases between them. This CDR3 is CASSSGLAAKETQYF. The CDR3 DNA reads TGTGCCAGCAGTTCGGGGTTGGCAGCCAAAGAGACCCAGTACTTC.

This chain joins TRBV5-1 and TRBJ2-5; maybe TRBD2 (6 bases). The CDR3 runs 12 residues. The germline V gene encodes CDR1 SGHRS and CDR2 YFSETQ. V shed 8 bases and J shed 9 bases, with 17 bases lying between them. The CDR3 is CASAFNRDSQYF. For the CDR3, the DNA is TGCGCCAGTGCCTTCAACCGGGACTCCCAGTACTTC.

This clonotype appeared a few times. V is TRBV10-3 and J is TRBJ2-3; D remains ambiguous. CDR1 ENHRY and CDR2 SYGVKD come from the germline V gene. Trimming stripped 4 bases from V and 2 bases from J, with 10 bases between. This CDR3 is 14 amino acids long. CDR3 DNA sequence: TGTGCCATCAGTGCGGGTAAAACCACAGATACGCAGTATTTT. This codes for CAISAGKTTDTQYF.